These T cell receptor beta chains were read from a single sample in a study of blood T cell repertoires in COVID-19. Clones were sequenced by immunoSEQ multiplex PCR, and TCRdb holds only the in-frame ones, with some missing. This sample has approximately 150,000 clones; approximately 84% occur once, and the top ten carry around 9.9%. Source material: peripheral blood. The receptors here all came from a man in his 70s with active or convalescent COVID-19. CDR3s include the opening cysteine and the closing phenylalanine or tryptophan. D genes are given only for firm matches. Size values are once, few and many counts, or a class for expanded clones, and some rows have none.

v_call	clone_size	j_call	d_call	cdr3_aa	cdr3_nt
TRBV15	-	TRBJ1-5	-	CATSRDSGRNQPQHF	TGTGCCACCAGCAGAGACTCCGGGAGAAATCAGCCCCAGCATTTT
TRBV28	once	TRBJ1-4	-	CASSPVDGGDEKLFF	TGTGCCAGCAGCCCTGTGGACGGAGGGGATGAAAAACTGTTTTTT
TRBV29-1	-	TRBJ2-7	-	CSGRSSYEQYF	TGCAGCGGTAGAAGCTCCTACGAGCAGTACTTC
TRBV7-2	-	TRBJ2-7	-	CASSPRVTSSYEQYF	TGTGCCAGCAGCCCAAGGGTGACTAGCTCCTACGAGCAGTACTTC
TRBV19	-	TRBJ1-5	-	CASSTTDSSNQPQHF	TGTGCCAGTAGTACGACGGACAGCAGCAATCAGCCCCAGCATTTT
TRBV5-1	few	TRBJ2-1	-	CASSLELGEQFF	TGCGCCAGCAGCTTGGAGCTCGGTGAGCAGTTCTTC
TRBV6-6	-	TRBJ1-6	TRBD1	CASSQTSGTAYNSPLHF	TGTGCCAGCAGTCAGACCTCCGGGACAGCATATAATTCACCCCTCCACTTT
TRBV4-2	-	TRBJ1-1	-	CASSQDAGVNTEAFF	TGTGCCAGCAGCCAAGATGCGGGGGTGAACACTGAAGCTTTCTTT
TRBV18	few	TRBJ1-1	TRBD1	CASSSDRARRTEAFF	TGTGCCAGCTCATCCGACAGGGCAAGGCGCACTGAAGCTTTCTTT
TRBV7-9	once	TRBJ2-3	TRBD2	CASSLGVLAVSTDTQYF	TGTGCCAGCAGCTTAGGTGTGCTAGCGGTGAGCACAGATACGCAGTATTTT
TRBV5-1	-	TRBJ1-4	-	CASSPGAGTTNEKLFF	TGCGCCAGCAGCCCAGGGGCCGGGACAACTAATGAAAAACTGTTTTTT
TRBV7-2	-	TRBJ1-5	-	CASSQTTSNQPQHF	TGTGCCAGCAGCCAGACAACTAGCAATCAGCCCCAGCATTTT
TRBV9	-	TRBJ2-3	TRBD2	CASSTSGGETTDTQYF	TGTGCCAGCAGCACAAGCGGGGGGGAAACCACAGATACGCAGTATTTT
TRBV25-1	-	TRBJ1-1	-	CASSSRFGDTEAFF	TGTGCCAGCAGTTCGCGATTCGGGGACACTGAAGCTTTCTTT
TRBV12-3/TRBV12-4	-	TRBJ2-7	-	CASSLTEYEQYF	TGTGCCAGCAGTTTAACGGAGTACGAGCAGTACTTC
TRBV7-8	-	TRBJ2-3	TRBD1	CASSPRAGTGAADTQYF	TGTGCCAGCAGCCCCCGGGCGGGGACAGGGGCCGCAGATACGCAGTATTTT
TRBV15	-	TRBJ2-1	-	CATSREVGSSYNEQFF	TGTGCCACCAGCAGAGAGGTGGGGAGCTCCTACAATGAGCAGTTCTTC
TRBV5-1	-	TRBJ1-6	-	CASSLGGQNSPLHF	TGCGCCAGCAGCTTGGGGGGGCAGAATTCACCCCTCCACTTT
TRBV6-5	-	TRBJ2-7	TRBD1	CASSSRQGIREQYF	TGTGCCAGCAGTTCGCGACAGGGGATTAGAGAGCAGTACTTC
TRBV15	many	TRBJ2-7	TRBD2	CATSREGLGGLSYEQYF	TGTGCCACCAGCAGAGAGGGACTAGGGGGTCTCTCCTACGAGCAGTACTTC
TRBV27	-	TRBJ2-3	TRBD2	CASSFIKREGGTDTQYF	TGTGCCAGCAGTTTTATTAAGCGGGAGGGAGGCACAGATACGCAGTATTTT
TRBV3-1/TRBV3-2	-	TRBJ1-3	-	CASSQSYRSYSGNTIYF	TGTGCCAGCAGCCAAAGTTACAGGTCTTACTCTGGAAACACCATATATTTT
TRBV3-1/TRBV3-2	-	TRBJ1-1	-	CASRGGTEAFF	TGTGCCAGCAGGGGAGGCACTGAAGCTTTCTTT
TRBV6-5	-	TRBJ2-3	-	CASSLPGADTQYF	TGTGCCAGCAGTCTCCCTGGGGCCGATACGCAGTATTTT
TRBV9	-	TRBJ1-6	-	CASSVGGGHNSPLHF	TGTGCCAGCAGCGTAGGAGGGGGACATAATTCACCCCTCCACTTT
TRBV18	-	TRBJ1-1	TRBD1	CASSPQEGARSEAFF	TGTGCCAGCTCACCACAAGAGGGGGCGAGGTCTGAAGCTTTCTTT
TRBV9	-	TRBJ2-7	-	CASSVGADSYEQYF	TGTGCCAGCAGCGTAGGGGCCGATTCCTACGAGCAGTACTTC
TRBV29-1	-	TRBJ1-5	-	CSVGGLSNQPQHF	TGCAGCGTTGGGGGGCTGAGCAATCAGCCCCAGCATTTT
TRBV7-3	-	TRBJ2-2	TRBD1	CASSLPGQGLTGELFF	TGTGCCAGCAGCTTACCGGGACAGGGATTAACCGGGGAGCTGTTTTTT
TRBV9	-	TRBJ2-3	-	CASSVDQDTQYF	TGTGCCAGCAGCGTAGATCAAGATACGCAGTATTTT
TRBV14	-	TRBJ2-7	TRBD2	CASSLLGAGVDEQYF	TGTGCCAGCAGCCTGCTAGGGGCGGGAGTGGACGAGCAGTACTTC
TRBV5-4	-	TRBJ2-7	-	CASSWEDSYEQYF	TGTGCCAGCAGCTGGGAGGATTCCTACGAGCAGTACTTC
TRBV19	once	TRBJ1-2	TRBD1	CASTPDRGQGYTF	TGTGCCAGTACTCCGGACAGGGGCCAGGGCTACACCTTC
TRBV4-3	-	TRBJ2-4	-	CASSQAGSQIQYF	TGCGCCAGCAGCCAAGCAGGCTCGCAGATTCAGTACTTC
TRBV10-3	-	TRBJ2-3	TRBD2	CAISELAGGLTDTQYF	TGTGCCATCAGTGAACTAGCGGGGGGCCTCACAGATACGCAGTATTTT
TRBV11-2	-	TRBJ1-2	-	CASSPDPGRPGYTF	TGTGCCAGCAGCCCAGACCCCGGGAGGCCCGGCTACACCTTC
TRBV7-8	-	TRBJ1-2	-	CASSPQGGYPQNYGYTF	TGTGCCAGCAGCCCGCAGGGCGGCTACCCTCAAAACTATGGCTACACCTTC
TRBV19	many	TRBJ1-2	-	CASSTPGGVGGYTF	TGTGCCAGTAGTACCCCCGGGGGGGTCGGAGGCTACACCTTC
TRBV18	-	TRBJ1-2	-	CASSPPSLTLYNYGYTF	TGTGCCAGCTCACCACCGAGTCTGACACTCTATAACTATGGCTACACCTTC
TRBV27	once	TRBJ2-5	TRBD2	CASGGGFGETQYF	TGTGCCAGCGGGGGGGGTTTTGGGGAGACCCAGTACTTC
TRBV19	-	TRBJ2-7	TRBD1	CASSPRDRASYEQYF	TGTGCCAGTAGTCCCAGGGACAGGGCGTCCTACGAGCAGTACTTC
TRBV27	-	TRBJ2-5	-	CASSGLHRERETQYF	TGTGCCAGCAGTGGGTTGCACAGGGAGAGGGAGACCCAGTACTTC
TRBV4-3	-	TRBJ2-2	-	CASSPGHAKHTGELFF	TGCGCCAGCAGCCCGGGACACGCAAAACACACCGGGGAGCTGTTTTTT
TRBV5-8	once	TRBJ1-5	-	CASSDRTSFQPQHF	TGTGCCAGCAGCGACAGGACTTCGTTTCAGCCCCAGCATTTT
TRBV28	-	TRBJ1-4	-	CASSLGGTTNEKLFF	TGTGCCAGCAGTTTGGGGGGGACGACTAATGAAAAACTGTTTTTT
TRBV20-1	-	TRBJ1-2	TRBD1	CSASRVQGVLNYGYTF	TGCAGTGCTAGTAGGGTCCAGGGGGTTTTGAACTATGGCTACACCTTC
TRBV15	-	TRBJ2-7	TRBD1	CATSTNRGLGYEQYF	TGTGCCACCAGCACCAACAGGGGATTAGGGTACGAGCAGTACTTC
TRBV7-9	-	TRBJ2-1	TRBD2	CASSLTSGNYNEQFF	TGTGCCAGCAGCTTAACTAGCGGAAACTACAATGAGCAGTTCTTC
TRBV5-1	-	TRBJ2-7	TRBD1	CASSPQTGGSYEQYF	TGCGCCAGCAGCCCACAAACAGGGGGCTCCTACGAGCAGTACTTC
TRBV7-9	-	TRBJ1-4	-	CASSQTREKLFF	TGTGCCAGCAGCCAGACGCGGGAAAAACTGTTTTTT
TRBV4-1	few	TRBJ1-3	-	CASSDPRGSSGNTIYF	TGCGCCAGCAGTGATCCGCGGGGATCCTCTGGAAACACCATATATTTT
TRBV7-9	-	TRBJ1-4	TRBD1	CASSLGGGTGVTGKLFF	TGTGCCAGCAGCTTAGGTGGGGGGACAGGTGTGACGGGAAAACTGTTTTTT
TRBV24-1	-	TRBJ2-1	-	CATSPWISEGNEQFF	TGTGCCACCTCCCCCTGGATTAGCGAGGGTAATGAGCAGTTCTTC
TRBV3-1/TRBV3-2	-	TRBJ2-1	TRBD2	CASSRMASGRALIINEQFF	TGTGCCAGCAGTCGAATGGCTAGCGGGAGGGCCCTCATAATCAATGAGCAGTTCTTC
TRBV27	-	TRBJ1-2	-	CASSTRTNYGYTF	TGTGCCAGCAGTACTCGTACTAACTATGGCTACACCTTC
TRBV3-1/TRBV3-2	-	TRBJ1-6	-	CASSQRGAGDSPLHF	TGTGCCAGCAGCCAAAGAGGGGCAGGGGACTCACCCCTCCACTTT
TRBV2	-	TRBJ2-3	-	CASSADPGGTQYF	TGTGCCAGCAGTGCGGATCCCGGGGGTACGCAGTATTTT
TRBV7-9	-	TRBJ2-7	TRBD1	CASSFRDRVVSYEQYF	TGTGCCAGCAGCTTCCGGGACAGGGTGGTAAGCTACGAGCAGTACTTC
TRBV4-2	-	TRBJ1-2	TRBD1	CASSQDQSGGGYGYTF	TGTGCCAGCAGCCAAGATCAGTCAGGGGGTGGCTATGGCTACACCTTC
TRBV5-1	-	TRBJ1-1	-	CASSLDRKGNTEAFF	TGCGCCAGCAGCTTAGACAGAAAAGGAAACACTGAAGCTTTCTTT